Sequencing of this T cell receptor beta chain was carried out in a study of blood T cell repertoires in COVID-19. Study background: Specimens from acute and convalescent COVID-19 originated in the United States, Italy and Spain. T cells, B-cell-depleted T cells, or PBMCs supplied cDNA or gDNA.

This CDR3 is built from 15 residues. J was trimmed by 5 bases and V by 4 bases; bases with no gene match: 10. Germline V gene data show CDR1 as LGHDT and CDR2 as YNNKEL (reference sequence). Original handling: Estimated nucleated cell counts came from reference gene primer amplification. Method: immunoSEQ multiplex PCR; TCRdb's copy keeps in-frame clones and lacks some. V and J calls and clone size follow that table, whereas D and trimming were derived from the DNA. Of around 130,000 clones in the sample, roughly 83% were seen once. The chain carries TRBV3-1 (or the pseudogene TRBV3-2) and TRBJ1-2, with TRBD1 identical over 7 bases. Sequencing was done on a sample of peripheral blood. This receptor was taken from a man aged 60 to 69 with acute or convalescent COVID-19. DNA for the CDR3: TGTGCCAGCAGCCGGCCGGGACAGTTGGGGTATGGCTACACCTTC. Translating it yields CASSRPGQLGYGYTF.